This TCR beta chain was recorded in a study of control samples from healthy donors and cancer patients. Profiled with immunoSEQ multiplex PCR; TCRdb holds only in-frame clones, not every one. This table has 75,000 to 95,000 clones, about nine tenths appearing once. The CDR3 runs to 15 residues. Between the trimmed V and J ends, which lost 0 bases and 4 bases, there was a span of 13 bases. Looked up from germline, CDR1 is SGHDT and CDR2 is YYEEEE. The clonotype comes from a woman younger than 35 in good health. The chain carries TRBV5-6 and TRBJ2-5; TRBD1 or TRBD2 may be the D gene (5 bases each). Source material: blood. The CDR3 bases are TGTGCCAGCAGCTTGGGCGGGCAGGGTCCAGAGACCCAGTACTTC. Its translation: CASSLGGQGPETQYF.